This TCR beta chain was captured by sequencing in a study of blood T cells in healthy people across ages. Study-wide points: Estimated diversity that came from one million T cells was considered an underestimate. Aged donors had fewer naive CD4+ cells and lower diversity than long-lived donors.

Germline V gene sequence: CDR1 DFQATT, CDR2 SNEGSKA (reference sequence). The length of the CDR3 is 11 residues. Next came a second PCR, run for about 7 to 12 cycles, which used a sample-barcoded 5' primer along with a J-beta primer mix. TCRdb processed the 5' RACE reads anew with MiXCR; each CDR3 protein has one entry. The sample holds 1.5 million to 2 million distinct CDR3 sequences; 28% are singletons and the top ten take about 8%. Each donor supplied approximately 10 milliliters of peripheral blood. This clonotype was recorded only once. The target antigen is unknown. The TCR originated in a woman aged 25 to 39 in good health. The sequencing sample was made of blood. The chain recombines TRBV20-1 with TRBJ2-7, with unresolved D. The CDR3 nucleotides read TGCAGGGCTCCGAAGGACTACGAGCAGTACTTC. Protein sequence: CRAPKDYEQYF.